This is a list of T cell receptor beta chains from one sample in a study of Ad26.COV2.S vaccination and SARS-CoV-2 variants. The repertoire was sequenced with immunoSEQ multiplex PCR; TCRdb's copy has only in-frame clones and lacks some. The table shows about 280,000 clones, with approximately 87% occurring only once. The sequenced sample was peripheral blood, obtained in a trial of Ad26.COV2.S vaccine versus placebo. These receptor sequences come from a person aged 18-60 years who received the Ad26.COV2.S COVID-19 vaccine or a placebo. Each CDR3 is given with its conserved first and last residue. A D gene is named only where the DNA matches it firmly. Size values are once, few and many counts, or a class for expanded clones, and some rows have none.

.,TRBV5-1,TRBJ2-3,.,CASSPDKGTDTQYF,TGCGCCAGCAGCCCCGACAAGGGCACAGATACGCAGTATTTT
.,TRBV4-2,TRBJ1-1,.,CASSQDAGTEAFF,TGTGCCAGCAGCCAAGATGCGGGGACTGAAGCTTTCTTT
.,TRBV14,TRBJ2-3,.,CASSHPEDTDTQYF,TGTGCCAGCAGCCATCCCGAAGACACAGATACGCAGTATTTT
.,TRBV20-1,TRBJ2-7,TRBD2,CSASEGLAGFYEQYF,TGCAGTGCTAGTGAGGGACTAGCGGGTTTCTACGAGCAGTACTTC
.,TRBV12-3/TRBV12-4,TRBJ1-2,.,CASSKDRHWGYTF,TGTGCCAGCAGTAAAGACAGGCACTGGGGCTACACCTTC
.,TRBV7-8,TRBJ2-2,.,CASSLAGQSVGELFF,TGTGCCAGCAGCTTGGCGGGTCAAAGCGTCGGGGAGCTGTTTTTT
few,TRBV5-1,TRBJ2-2,.,CASSTGHGVSTGELFF,TGCGCCAGCAGCACGGGACACGGGGTGTCGACCGGGGAGCTGTTTTTT
.,TRBV9,TRBJ2-4,TRBD1,CASSADRGKNIQYF,TGTGCCAGCAGCGCCGACAGGGGCAAAAACATTCAGTACTTC
.,TRBV19,TRBJ1-5,.,CASIPSGTSNQPQHF,TGTGCCAGTATCCCGTCCGGGACAAGCAATCAGCCCCAGCATTTT
.,TRBV6-2/TRBV6-3,TRBJ2-5,.,CASSYFETPGGLRETQYF,TGTGCCAGCAGTTACTTTGAGACCCCCGGGGGCTTAAGAGAGACCCAGTACTTC